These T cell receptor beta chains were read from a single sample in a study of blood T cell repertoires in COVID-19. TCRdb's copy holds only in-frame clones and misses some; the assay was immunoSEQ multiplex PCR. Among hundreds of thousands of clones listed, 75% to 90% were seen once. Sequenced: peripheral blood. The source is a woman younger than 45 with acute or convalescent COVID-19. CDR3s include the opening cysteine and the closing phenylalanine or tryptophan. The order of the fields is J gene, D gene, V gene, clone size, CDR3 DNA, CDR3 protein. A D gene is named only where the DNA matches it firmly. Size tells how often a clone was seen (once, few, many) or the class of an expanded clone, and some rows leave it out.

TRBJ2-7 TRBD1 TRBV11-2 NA TGTGCCAGCAGCTTTGACAGGGGGGTCTCCTACGAGCAGTACTTC CASSFDRGVSYEQYF
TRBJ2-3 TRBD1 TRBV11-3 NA TGTGCCAGCAGCTCCGGACAGGAAGGGGATACGCAGTATTTT CASSSGQEGDTQYF
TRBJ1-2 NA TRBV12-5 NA TGTGCTAGTGGTCTACAGGGAAACATCAACTATGGCTACACCTTC CASGLQGNINYGYTF
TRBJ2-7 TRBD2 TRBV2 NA TGTGCCAGCAGTGACAGCGGGGGGCCCAACTACGAGCAGTACTTC CASSDSGGPNYEQYF
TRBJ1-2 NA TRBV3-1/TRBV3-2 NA TGTGCCAGCAGCCAGGGACAAAGTAACTATGGCTACACCTTC CASSQGQSNYGYTF
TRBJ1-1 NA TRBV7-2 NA TGTGCCAGCAGCTTATTGGGGGCTTACACTGAAGCTTTCTTT CASSLLGAYTEAFF
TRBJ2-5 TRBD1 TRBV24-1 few TGTGCCACGGGACAGGGGGCGCGGGAGACCCAGTACTTC CATGQGARETQYF
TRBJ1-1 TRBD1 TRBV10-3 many TGTGCCACCGGACGACAGGGTAGCGACACTGAAGCTTTCTTT CATGRQGSDTEAFF
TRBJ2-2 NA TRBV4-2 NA TGTGCCAGCAGCTCAACGGACAGTACGAACACCGGGGAGCTGTTTTTT CASSSTDSTNTGELFF
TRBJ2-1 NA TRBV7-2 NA TGTGCCAGCAGCGTCGACAGGCAGTATGAGCAGTTCTTC CASSVDRQYEQFF
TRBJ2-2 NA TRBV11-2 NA TGTGCCAGCACCCACCCCCGGGGAGCAAACACCGGGGAGCTGTTTTTT CASTHPRGANTGELFF
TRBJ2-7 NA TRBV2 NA TGTGCCAGCAGTTGGACGGTAGGGGGGGCCCTAGACTACGAGCAGTACTTC CASSWTVGGALDYEQYF
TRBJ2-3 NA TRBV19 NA TGTGCCAGTAGTATTGCGACTGCCGGAGATACGCAGTATTTT CASSIATAGDTQYF
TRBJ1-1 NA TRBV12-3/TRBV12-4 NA TGTGCCAGCAGTTTAAGGCAGGTCACTGAAGCTTTCTTT CASSLRQVTEAFF
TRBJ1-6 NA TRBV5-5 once TGTGCCAGCAGCTTGGATGCAGATTATAATTCACCCCTCCACTTT CASSLDADYNSPLHF
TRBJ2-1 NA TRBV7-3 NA TGTGCCAGCAGCTTAAGAGGCCCAGCCCTCAGCTCCTACAATGAGCAGTTCTTC CASSLRGPALSSYNEQFF
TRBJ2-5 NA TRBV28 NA TGTGCCATCCCAGCTCAGCGCCAAGAGACCCAGTACTTC CAIPAQRQETQYF
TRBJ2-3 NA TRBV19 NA TGTGCCAGTATCGGGAGCACAGATACGCAGTATTTT CASIGSTDTQYF
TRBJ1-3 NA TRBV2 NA TGTGCCAGCAGTGACAGCTTCGGGGGAAACACCATATATTTT CASSDSFGGNTIYF
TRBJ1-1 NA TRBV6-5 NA TGTGCCAGCTTTCGTCTAGGGAACACTGAAGCTTTCTTT CASFRLGNTEAFF
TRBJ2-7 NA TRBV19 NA TGTGCCAGTAGTATAGAAAGTGCGGCCCCACGGTACTTC CASSIESAAPRYF
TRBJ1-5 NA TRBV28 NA TGTGCCAGCACCCCAGCGACTACAGGGAGCAATCAGCCCCAGCATTTT CASTPATTGSNQPQHF
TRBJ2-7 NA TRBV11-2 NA TGTGCCAGCAGCTTAGGGACAGCCTCCTACGAGCAGTACTTC CASSLGTASYEQYF
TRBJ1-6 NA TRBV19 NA TGTGCCAGTAGCTACGGGAGCTCCTATAATTCACCCCTCCACTTT CASSYGSSYNSPLHF